Listed below are T cell receptor beta chains from one sample, sequenced in a study of CD8+ T cells in alopecia areata. The method was immunoSEQ multiplex PCR; TCRdb's version includes in-frame clones alone and lacks a portion of them. The data hold some 120,000 clones, with around 50% observed a single time. Sequenced sample: NKG2D-low CD8+ T cells sorted from blood. Receptors were obtained from a human donor with alopecia areata. CDR3s include the opening cysteine and the closing phenylalanine or tryptophan.

v_call	j_call	cdr3_aa
TRBV7-9	TRBJ2-7	CASTSDGYSYEQYF
TRBV5-6	TRBJ2-7	CASTSGGNEQYF
TRBV9	TRBJ2-3	CASSPGSSTDTQYF
TRBV4-1	TRBJ1-2	CATTPSFLTGGADGYTF
TRBV27	TRBJ1-5	CASSLGQRYQPQHF
TRBV7-9	TRBJ2-7	CASRGQADEQYF
TRBV2	TRBJ1-1	CASREEIEAFF
TRBV29-1	TRBJ2-2	CSVGRVGTGELFF
TRBV30	TRBJ2-2	CAWSAPGELFF
TRBV29-1	TRBJ1-2	CSLWDRGGGYTF
TRBV2	TRBJ2-7	CASSVSRTSGTYEQYF
TRBV23-1	TRBJ2-3	CASSHPPGQGRDTQYF
TRBV28	TRBJ2-1	CASSPGNEQFF
TRBV4-1	TRBJ1-1	CASSQEPGQGDTEAFF
TRBV2	TRBJ2-7	CASSEVEGTTYEQYF
TRBV7-9	TRBJ2-7	CATRRGVEQYF
TRBV27	TRBJ2-1	CASSPVTSGILYNEQFF
TRBV15	TRBJ2-1	CATSVGQGRIDEQFF
TRBV7-9	TRBJ1-5	CASSDSNQPQHF
TRBV28	TRBJ2-4	CASSTFQYQYF
TRBV28	TRBJ2-7	CASSFSREQYF
TRBV29-1	TRBJ2-1	CSVLTGQSSYNEQFF
TRBV5-1	TRBJ1-1	CASSLEQSNTEAFF
TRBV10-3	TRBJ2-5	CAISESLLQETQYF
TRBV19	TRBJ2-1	CASSIEGSYNEQFF
TRBV28	TRBJ2-1	CASSFRVNNEQFF
TRBV29-1	TRBJ2-3	CSDLTPTDTQYF
TRBV29-1	TRBJ2-1	CSVAGTSSDNEQFF
TRBV28	TRBJ1-1	CASSAPHGAGAITEAFF
TRBV30	TRBJ2-7	CAFNLAGYEQYF
TRBV30	TRBJ1-1	CAIGGDTEAFF
TRBV28	TRBJ2-5	CASSARRAEETQYF
TRBV27	TRBJ2-5	CASSPGYQETQYF
TRBV7-9	TRBJ2-7	CASSYEPGQVAGYEQYF
TRBV4-1	TRBJ2-7	CASSQEGTYEQYF
TRBV29-1	TRBJ1-1	CSVYDGARDGTEAFF
TRBV29-1	TRBJ2-7	CSVRREGVLYF
TRBV27	TRBJ2-7	CASSLQQGTEQYF
TRBV7-9	TRBJ2-6	CASSVPGQVLSGANVLTF
TRBV29-1	TRBJ2-1	CSVETSGYNEQFF
TRBV30	TRBJ2-7	CAWSADRYEQYF
TRBV29-1	TRBJ1-2	CSVEDPLGRGYTF
TRBV30	TRBJ2-1	CAWSAPPGEQFF